This is a list of T cell receptor beta chains from one sample in a study of blood T cell repertoires in COVID-19. Sequencing used immunoSEQ multiplex PCR; TCRdb keeps in-frame clones, though not all of them. The top ten clones hold less than 7% of a sample with around 30,000 clones, about 90% of them seen once. Sequenced material: peripheral blood. Receptor source: a human donor in a cohort sampled during active COVID-19. Each CDR3 is given with its conserved first and last residue. Clone size is stated in some rows and not others, as once, few, many or a class when expanded.

cdr3_aa,v_call,j_call,clone_size
CATSQRRAGGSPVTKNIQYF,TRBV15,TRBJ2-4,-
CAARWGRGTDTQYF,TRBV2,TRBJ2-3,-
CAISRGQDSNQPQHF,TRBV10-3,TRBJ1-5,-
CAISGAVNTEAFF,TRBV10-3,TRBJ1-1,-
CASSHRGGRETQYF,TRBV4-1,TRBJ2-5,-
CASAGGTADEQFF,TRBV9,TRBJ2-1,-
CASSHLGLAVNEQFF,TRBV3-1/TRBV3-2,TRBJ2-1,-
CASSRVRGQPQHF,TRBV6-2/TRBV6-3,TRBJ1-5,-
CASSRTGSSGNTIYF,TRBV6-6,TRBJ1-3,-
CASSYRTAGSPLHF,TRBV6-2/TRBV6-3,TRBJ1-6,-
CASSIVEDSPLHF,TRBV19,TRBJ1-6,once
CASSKAGGGASTEAFF,TRBV21-1,TRBJ1-1,-
CASSWDSMNTEAFF,TRBV5-1,TRBJ1-1,-
CASSPLQPAEKLFF,TRBV18,TRBJ1-4,-
CASSDEGGGHGYTF,TRBV6-4,TRBJ1-2,-
CASSLEEGLNTEAFF,TRBV5-1,TRBJ1-1,-
CASSLGAAGGSNEQFF,TRBV7-8,TRBJ2-1,-
CAWSLLEQNSPLHF,TRBV30,TRBJ1-6,-
CASSVGGSTTQYF,TRBV9,TRBJ2-3,-
CASSLDLAGGPGETQYF,TRBV5-1,TRBJ2-5,-
CAISGLRGGDTDTQYF,TRBV10-3,TRBJ2-3,-
CSVEGQLSYNEQFF,TRBV29-1,TRBJ2-1,-
CASSLDYTTDTQYF,TRBV7-9,TRBJ2-3,once
CASSQIRETQYF,TRBV7-8,TRBJ2-5,-
CATSREGTAHQPQHF,TRBV15,TRBJ1-5,-
CASSAGQYFGGYTF,TRBV5-6,TRBJ1-2,once
CASSPRTGPDSPLHF,TRBV18,TRBJ1-6,-
CASSVGTSGSYNEQFF,TRBV9,TRBJ2-1,-
CASSRGATTTYNEQFF,TRBV3-1/TRBV3-2,TRBJ2-1,-
CAWSGTDNSPLHF,TRBV30,TRBJ1-6,few
CASSLGHAGEAFF,TRBV13,TRBJ1-1,-
CATSINPSSGNTIYF,TRBV15,TRBJ1-3,few
CASSQGETGANVLTF,TRBV28,TRBJ2-6,-
CASSSVNQNEKLFF,TRBV28,TRBJ1-4,-
CASSPAPYNEQFF,TRBV18,TRBJ2-1,-
CASSSSLTSGSHTDTQYF,TRBV5-1,TRBJ2-3,-
CAWRLAGGTETQYF,TRBV30,TRBJ2-5,-
CATATLPTETQYF,TRBV19,TRBJ2-5,-
CASSIGVSVGTEAFF,TRBV19,TRBJ1-1,once
CASWLGAWSNQPQHF,TRBV19,TRBJ1-5,-
CAWSLEGGFAEAFF,TRBV30,TRBJ1-1,-
CASSNSGANTGELFF,TRBV6-4,TRBJ2-2,-
CASSQVLSSGHPYGYTF,TRBV4-1,TRBJ1-2,-
CASSSTRQAGELFF,TRBV11-1,TRBJ2-2,once
CASSSDIAQHF,TRBV7-9,TRBJ1-5,-
CSATLDTTGELFF,TRBV29-1,TRBJ2-2,-
CASSARTENTEAFF,TRBV4-1,TRBJ1-1,-
CASSLPGGGTDTQYF,TRBV28,TRBJ2-3,-
CASNARDSNQPQHF,TRBV19,TRBJ1-5,once
CASSQPTSGRTLDTQYF,TRBV4-1,TRBJ2-3,-
CASRYGEGTGELFF,TRBV19,TRBJ2-2,-
CASGLAMANEQFF,TRBV19,TRBJ2-1,-
CASSVRQREGTEAFF,TRBV21-1,TRBJ1-1,-
CASSPGDTQYF,TRBV9,TRBJ2-3,-
CASISGGQDEAFF,TRBV10-1,TRBJ1-1,-
CASSPPAQGDTQYF,TRBV18,TRBJ2-3,-
CASSLSPGNTGELFF,TRBV5-1,TRBJ2-2,-
CASSSQGSTNEKLFF,TRBV5-1,TRBJ1-4,-